This T cell receptor (beta chain) derives from a study of metastatic and nonmetastatic thyroid tumors. Overall study context: Repertoire comparison spanned blood and tumor or nodule tissue of malignant and benign thyroid patients.

Treatment of any kind had been given to no patient before thyroid surgery. Study-wide findings and caveats: Benign nodules were reported to have significantly lower TCR beta diversity than malignant thyroid tumors, in blood and tumor.

Many counts were recorded for this clone. Its specificity is unknown. V gave up 5 bases and J gave up 2 bases; unmatched junction bases: 6. The germline V gene has CDR1 SGHTA and CDR2 FQGNSA. This CDR3 has 14 residues. TCRdb redid the clone calls on the PCR reads using MiXCR. This sample has approximately 25,000 clones, with about 12% found just once. The receptor's source is a female donor with papillary thyroid cancer or a benign thyroid nodule (not recorded which). Some clones in this sample may be carry-over from other donors' samples. The sequenced sample was blood. The chain employs TRBV7-2 and TRBJ2-7, with TRBD1 identical over 7 bases. The CDR3 DNA follows: TGTGCCAGCAGCACGACAGGGCTAACCTACGAGCAGTACTTC. Translated: CASSTTGLTYEQYF. Using reference TRBV7-2 and TRBJ2-7 for the parts outside the CDR3, the full variable domain is GAGVSQSPSNKVTEKGKDVELRCDPISGHTALYWYRQSLGQGLEFLIYFQGNSAPDKSGLPSDRFSAERTGGSVSTLTIQRTQQEDSAVYLCASSTTGLTYEQYFGPGTRLTVT.